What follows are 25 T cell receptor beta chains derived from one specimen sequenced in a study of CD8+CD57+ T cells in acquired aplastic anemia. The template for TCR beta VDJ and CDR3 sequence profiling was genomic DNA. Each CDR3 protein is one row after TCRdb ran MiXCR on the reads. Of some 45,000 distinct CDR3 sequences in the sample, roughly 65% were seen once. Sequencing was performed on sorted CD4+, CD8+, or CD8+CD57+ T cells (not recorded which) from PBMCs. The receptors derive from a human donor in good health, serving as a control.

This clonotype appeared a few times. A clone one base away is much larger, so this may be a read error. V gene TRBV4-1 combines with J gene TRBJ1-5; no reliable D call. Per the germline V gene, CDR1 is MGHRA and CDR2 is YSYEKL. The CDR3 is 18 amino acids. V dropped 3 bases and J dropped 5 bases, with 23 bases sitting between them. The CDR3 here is CASSHELGRMGPYQPQHF. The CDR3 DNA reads TGCGCCAGCAGCCATGAACTGGGGAGAATGGGCCCCTATCAGCCCCAGCATTTT.

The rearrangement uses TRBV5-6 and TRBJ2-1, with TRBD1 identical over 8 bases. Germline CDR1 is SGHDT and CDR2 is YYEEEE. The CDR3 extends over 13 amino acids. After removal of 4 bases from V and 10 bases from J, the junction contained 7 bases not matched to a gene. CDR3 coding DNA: TGTGCCAGCAGCGCGGGGACAGGCGAAGAGCAGTTCTTC. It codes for CASSAGTGEEQFF.

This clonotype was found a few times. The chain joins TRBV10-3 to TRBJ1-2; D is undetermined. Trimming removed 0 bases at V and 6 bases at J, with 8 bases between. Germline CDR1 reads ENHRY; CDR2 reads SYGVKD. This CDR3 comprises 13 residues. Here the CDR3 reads CAISESIGDGYTF. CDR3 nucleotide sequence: TGTGCCATCAGTGAGTCGATTGGGGATGGCTACACCTTC.

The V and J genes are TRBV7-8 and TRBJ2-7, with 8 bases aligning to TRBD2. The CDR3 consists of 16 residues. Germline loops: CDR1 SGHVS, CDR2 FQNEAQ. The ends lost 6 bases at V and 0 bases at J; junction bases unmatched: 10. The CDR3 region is CASSRSTSGGSYEQYV. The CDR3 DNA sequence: TGTGCCAGCAGTCGATCCACCAGCGGGGGCTCCTACGAGCAGTACGTC.

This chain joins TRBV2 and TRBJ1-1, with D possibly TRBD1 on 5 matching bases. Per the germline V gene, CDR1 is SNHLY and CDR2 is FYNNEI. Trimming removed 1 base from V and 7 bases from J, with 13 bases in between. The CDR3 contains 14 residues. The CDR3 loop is CASSEGDSRNEAFF. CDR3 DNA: TGTGCCAGCAGTGAAGGTGACAGCAGGAATGAAGCTTTCTTT.

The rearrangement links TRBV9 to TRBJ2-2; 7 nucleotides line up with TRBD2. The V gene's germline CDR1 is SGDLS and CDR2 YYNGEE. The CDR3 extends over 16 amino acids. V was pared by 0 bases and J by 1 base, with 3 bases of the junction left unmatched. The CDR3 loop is CASSVAGGKNTGELFF. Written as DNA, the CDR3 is TGTGCCAGCAGCGTAGCGGGGGGAAAGAACACCGGGGAGCTGTTTTTT.

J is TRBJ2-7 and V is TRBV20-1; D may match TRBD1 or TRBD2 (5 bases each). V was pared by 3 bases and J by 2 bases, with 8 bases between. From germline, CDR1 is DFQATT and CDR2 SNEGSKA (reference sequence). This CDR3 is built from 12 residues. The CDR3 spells CSARRGAYEQYF. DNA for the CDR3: TGCAGTGCTAGGAGGGGCGCCTACGAGCAGTACTTC.

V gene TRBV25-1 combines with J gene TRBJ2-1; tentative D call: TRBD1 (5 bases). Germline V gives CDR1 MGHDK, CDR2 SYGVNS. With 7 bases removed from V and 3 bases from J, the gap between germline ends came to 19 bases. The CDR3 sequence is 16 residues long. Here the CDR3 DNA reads TGTGCCAGCAACCCCGGTTTAGGGGCGTACTACAATGAGCAGTTCTTC. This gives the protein CASNPGLGAYYNEQFF.

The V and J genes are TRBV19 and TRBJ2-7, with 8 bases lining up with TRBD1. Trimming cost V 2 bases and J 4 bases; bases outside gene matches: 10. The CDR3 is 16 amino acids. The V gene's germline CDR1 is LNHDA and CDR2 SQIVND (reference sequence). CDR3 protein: CASSIFYRGNDYEQYF. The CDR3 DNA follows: TGTGCCAGTAGTATATTCTACAGGGGGAATGATTACGAGCAGTACTTC. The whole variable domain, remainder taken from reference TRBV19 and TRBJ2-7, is DGGITQSPKYLFRKEGQNVTLSCEQNLNHDAMYWYRQDPGQGLRLIYYSQIVNDFQKGDIAEGYSVSREKKESFPLTVTSAQKNPTAFYLCASSIFYRGNDYEQYFGPGTRLTVT.

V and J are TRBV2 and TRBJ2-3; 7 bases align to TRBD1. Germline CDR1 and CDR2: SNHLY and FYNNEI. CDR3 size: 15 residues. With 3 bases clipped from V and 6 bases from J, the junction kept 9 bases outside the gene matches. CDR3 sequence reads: CASSEGQTQGDTQYF. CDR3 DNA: TGTGCCAGCAGTGAGGGGCAGACACAGGGGGATACGCAGTATTTT. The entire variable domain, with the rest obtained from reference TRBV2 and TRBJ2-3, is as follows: EPEVTQTPSHQVTQMGQEVILRCVPISNHLYFYWYRQILGQKVEFLVSFYNNEISEKSEIFDDQFSVERPDGSNFTLKIRSTKLEDSAMYFCASSEGQTQGDTQYFGPGTRLTVL.

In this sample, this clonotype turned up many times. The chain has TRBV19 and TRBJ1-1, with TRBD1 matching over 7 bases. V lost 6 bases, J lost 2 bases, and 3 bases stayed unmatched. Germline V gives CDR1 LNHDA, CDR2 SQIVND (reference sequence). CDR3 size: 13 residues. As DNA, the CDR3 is TGTGCCAGTAGCCAGGGGGTTAACACTGAAGCTTTCTTT. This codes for CASSQGVNTEAFF. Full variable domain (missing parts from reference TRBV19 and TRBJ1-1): DGGITQSPKYLFRKEGQNVTLSCEQNLNHDAMYWYRQDPGQGLRLIYYSQIVNDFQKGDIAEGYSVSREKKESFPLTVTSAQKNPTAFYLCASSQGVNTEAFFGQGTRLTVV.

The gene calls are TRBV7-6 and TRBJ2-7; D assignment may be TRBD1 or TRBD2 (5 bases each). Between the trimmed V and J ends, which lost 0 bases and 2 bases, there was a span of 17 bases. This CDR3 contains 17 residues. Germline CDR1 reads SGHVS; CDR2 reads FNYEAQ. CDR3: CASSLARPGTVPYEQYF. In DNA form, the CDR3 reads TGTGCCAGCAGCTTAGCGCGTCCCGGGACCGTCCCCTACGAGCAGTACTTC.

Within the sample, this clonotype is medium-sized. The CDR3 DNA follows: TGTGCCAGTAGTATAGGGGGACAGGGTTTCGCTGAAGCTTTCTTT. It specifies CASSIGGQGFAEAFF. The J gene is TRBJ1-1, the V gene TRBV19, with 9 positions matching TRBD1. The CDR3 is 15 residues long. Unmatched junction bases numbered 6, after V lost 1 base and J lost 6 bases. The germline CDR1 and CDR2 sequences are LNHDA and SQIVND (reference sequence).

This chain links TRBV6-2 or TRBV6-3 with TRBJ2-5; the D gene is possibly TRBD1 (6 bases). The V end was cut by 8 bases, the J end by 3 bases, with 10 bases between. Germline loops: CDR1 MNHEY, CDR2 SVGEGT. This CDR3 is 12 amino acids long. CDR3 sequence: CASQGSEETQYF. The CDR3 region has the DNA TGTGCCAGCCAGGGGAGTGAAGAGACCCAGTACTTC.

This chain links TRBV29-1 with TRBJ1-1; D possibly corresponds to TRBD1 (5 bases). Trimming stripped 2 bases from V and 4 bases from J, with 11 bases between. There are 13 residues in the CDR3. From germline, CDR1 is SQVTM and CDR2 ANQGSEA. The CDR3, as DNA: TGCAGCGTTGAACGGGGCGCGGGCACTGAAGCTTTCTTT. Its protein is CSVERGAGTEAFF. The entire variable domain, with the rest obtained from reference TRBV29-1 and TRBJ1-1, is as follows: SAVISQKPSRDICQRGTSLTIQCQVDSQVTMMFWYRQQPGQSLTLIATANQGSEATYESGFVIDKFPISRPNLTFSTLTVSNMSPEDSSIYLCSVERGAGTEAFFGQGTRLTVV.

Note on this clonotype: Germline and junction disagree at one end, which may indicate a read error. The DNA of the CDR3 is TGTGCCGCCAGTGGTCTGACGAGCGGGGGCAATGAGCAGTTCTTC. Translated, it gives CAASGLTSGGNEQFF. The chain joins TRBV24-1 to TRBJ2-1; TRBD2 matches at 8 bases. Germline V lookup: CDR1 KGHDR, CDR2 SFDVKD. The CDR3 length is 15 residues.

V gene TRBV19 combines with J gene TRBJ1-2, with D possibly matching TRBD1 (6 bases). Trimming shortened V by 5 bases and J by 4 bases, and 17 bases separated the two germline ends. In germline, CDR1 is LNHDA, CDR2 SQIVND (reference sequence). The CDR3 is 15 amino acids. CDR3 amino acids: CASSVDGTKIYGYTF. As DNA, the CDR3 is TGTGCCAGTAGTGTCGACGGGACAAAGATCTATGGCTACACCTTC.

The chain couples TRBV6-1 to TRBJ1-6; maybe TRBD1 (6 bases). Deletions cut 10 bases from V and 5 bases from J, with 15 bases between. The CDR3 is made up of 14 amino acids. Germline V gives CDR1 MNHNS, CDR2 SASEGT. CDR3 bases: TGTGCCATCAATGGGGGGGCAGATAATTCACCCCTCCACTTT. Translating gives CAINGGADNSPLHF.

CDR3: CASSEGEGNSPLHF. The CDR3 coding sequence is TGTGCCAGCAGTGAGGGAGAGGGTAATTCACCCCTCCACTTT. V usage is TRBV6-4 and J usage is TRBJ1-6; D unresolved. V gave up 3 bases and J gave up 6 bases, with 9 bases separating them. This CDR3 has 14 amino acids. Germline V gene sequence: CDR1 MRHNA, CDR2 SNTAGT.

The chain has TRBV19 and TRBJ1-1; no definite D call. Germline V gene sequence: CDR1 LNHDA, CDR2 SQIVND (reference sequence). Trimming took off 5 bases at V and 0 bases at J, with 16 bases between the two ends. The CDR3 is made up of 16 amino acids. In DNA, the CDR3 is TGTGCCAGTAGTCCTTCAAGACGACCCTTGAACACTGAAGCTTTCTTT. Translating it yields CASSPSRRPLNTEAFF.

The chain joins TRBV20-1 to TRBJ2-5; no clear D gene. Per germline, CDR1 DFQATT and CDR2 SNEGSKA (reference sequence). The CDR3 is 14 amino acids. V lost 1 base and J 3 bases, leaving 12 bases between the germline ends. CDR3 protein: CSARVPDLKETQYF. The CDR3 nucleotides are TGCAGTGCTAGAGTCCCAGATCTCAAAGAGACCCAGTACTTC.

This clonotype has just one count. The CDR3 sequence is CASSLTSGGGSTDTQYF. The CDR3 DNA sequence: TGTGCCAGCAGCTTGACTAGCGGGGGGGGCAGCACAGATACGCAGTATTTT. The chain links TRBV7-6 to TRBJ2-3; 14 bases fit TRBD2. Germline CDR1 and CDR2: SGHVS and FNYEAQ. Losses at the gene ends were 3 bases for V and 0 bases for J; bases not matched to a gene: 2. The CDR3 sequence is 17 residues long. Full variable domain (remainder filled in from reference TRBV7-6 and TRBJ2-3): GAGVSQSPRYKVTKRGQDVALRCDPISGHVSLYWYRQALGQGPEFLTYFNYEAQQDKSGLPNDRFSAERPEGSISTLTIQRTEQRDSAMYRCASSLTSGGGSTDTQYFGPGTRLTVL.

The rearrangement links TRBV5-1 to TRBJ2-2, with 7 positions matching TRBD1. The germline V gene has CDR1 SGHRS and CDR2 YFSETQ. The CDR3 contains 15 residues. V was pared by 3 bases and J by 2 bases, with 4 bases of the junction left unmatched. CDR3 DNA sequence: TGCGCCAGCAGCTCTGACAGGGAAAACACCGGGGAGCTGTTTTTT. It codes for CASSSDRENTGELFF.

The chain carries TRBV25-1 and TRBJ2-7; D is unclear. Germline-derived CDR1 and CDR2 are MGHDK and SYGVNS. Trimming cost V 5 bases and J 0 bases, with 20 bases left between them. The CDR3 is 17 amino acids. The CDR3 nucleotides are TGTGCCAGCAGTAAATTGGGCGAGGAGCGCGGCTCCTACGAGCAGTACTTC. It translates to CASSKLGEERGSYEQYF.

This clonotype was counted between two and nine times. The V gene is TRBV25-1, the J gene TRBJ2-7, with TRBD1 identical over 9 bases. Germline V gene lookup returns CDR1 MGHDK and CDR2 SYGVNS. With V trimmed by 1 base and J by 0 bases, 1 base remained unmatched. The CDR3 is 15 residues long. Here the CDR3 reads CASSESTGGSYEQYF. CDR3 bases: TGTGCCAGCAGTGAATCGACAGGGGGCTCCTACGAGCAGTACTTC.